Following are 20 T cell receptor beta chains from one sample sequenced in a study of blood T cells in healthy people across ages. A J-beta primer mix and a sample-barcoded 5' primer were used in a second PCR of about 7 to 12 cycles. TCRdb re-analysed the 5' RACE reads in MiXCR, keeping a single row per CDR3 protein. The sample includes 710,000 or so distinct CDR3 sequences, 22% of them seen just once. Input material: blood. The receptor source for this set is a man aged 65 to 79 in good health.

The chain links TRBV10-3 to TRBJ2-7, with 7 bases that match TRBD1. Germline CDR1 ENHRY, CDR2 SYGVKD. The CDR3 loop spans 14 amino acids. V gave up 5 bases and J gave up 0 bases; unmatched junction bases: 4. The CDR3 coding sequence is TGTGCCATCAGTAGGACAGGACTCTCCTACGAGCAGTACTTC. Residues: CAISRTGLSYEQYF.

The table lists this clonotype with a few counts. The chain links TRBV6-5 to TRBJ2-5; D may be TRBD1 (5 bases). V was trimmed by 0 bases and J by 2 bases, leaving 13 bases between them. This CDR3 region has 16 residues. Germline V gene data show CDR1 as MNHEY and CDR2 as SVGAGI. CDR3 amino acids: CASSYSSGHLQETQYF. CDR3 DNA sequence: TGTGCCAGCAGTTACTCTTCCGGACACCTACAAGAGACCCAGTACTTC.

The V call is TRBV6-6, the J call TRBJ2-5, with D tentatively TRBD1 (6 bases). The CDR3 has 14 amino acids. CDR1 and CDR2 from the germline V gene are MNHNY and SVGAGI (reference sequence). The ends were cut back, 2 bases at V and 3 bases at J, with 10 bases in the middle. The CDR3 region is CASSYGQGKETQYF. CDR3 nucleotide sequence: TGTGCCAGCAGTTACGGTCAGGGGAAAGAGACCCAGTACTTC.

The chain is built from TRBV20-1 and TRBJ2-7; 8 bases match TRBD2. The assigned J gene may be wrong: the sequence end matches TRBJ2-1 better. CDR1 is DFQATT, CDR2 SNEGSKA, per germline (reference sequence). The CDR3 sequence is 15 residues long. CDR3 bases: TGCAGTGCTCCTCGGAGCGGGGGTCTGAATAATGAGCAGTTCTTC. Translation gives CSAPRSGGLNNEQFF.

This clonotype was counted a few times. V and J are TRBV7-2 and TRBJ2-1, with 14 nucleotides matching TRBD2. Germline trimming cut 3 bases from V and 10 bases from J; bases unmatched to any gene: 8. The CDR3 has 16 amino acids. CDR1 is SGHTA and CDR2 is FQGNSA in the germline V gene. Here the CDR3 DNA reads TGTGCCAGCAGCTTTAGGACTAGCGGGAGGTTCCCCGAGCAGTTCTTC. It yields the protein CASSFRTSGRFPEQFF.

A few counts support this clonotype. CDR3 residues: CASSPGLAGVEQFF. CDR3 DNA: TGTGCCAGTAGTCCGGGACTAGCGGGAGTCGAGCAGTTCTTC. The chain combines TRBV19 with TRBJ2-1; 14 bases match TRBD2. Germline assignment: CDR1 LNHDA and CDR2 SQIVND (reference sequence). The CDR3 runs to 14 residues. With V trimmed by 5 bases and J by 10 bases, 4 bases remained unmatched.

Only a few counts were recorded for this clonotype. The chain uses TRBV24-1 and TRBJ2-3; 7 bases line up with TRBD1. V was pared by 1 base and J by 5 bases, with 5 bases of the junction left unmatched. Germline CDR1 reads KGHDR; CDR2 reads SFDVKD. The CDR3 sequence is 15 residues long. The CDR3 nucleotides read TGTGCCACCAGTGATTTTAGGGGGCCGATAGATACGCAGTATTTT. It specifies CATSDFRGPIDTQYF.

CDR3 in DNA: TGCGCCAGCAGCATCGGACAGGCATATGAGCAGTTCTTC. It translates to CASSIGQAYEQFF. The chain employs TRBV5-1 and TRBJ2-5; 7 nucleotides agree with TRBD1. The J call may be faulty, since TRBJ2-1 better matches the DNA end. CDR1 is SGHRS, CDR2 YFSETQ, per germline. The CDR3 is made up of 13 amino acids.

This clonotype was seen a few times. This may be a read error, as it is one base from a much larger clone. This sequence joins TRBV7-2 and TRBJ2-5; 7 nucleotides align to TRBD2. Per germline, CDR1 SGHTA and CDR2 FQGNSA. J gave up 7 bases and V 2 bases, and 10 bases lay outside the gene matches. This CDR3 is 15 amino acids long. CDR3 protein: CASSLRLAPEGTQYF. CDR3 DNA sequence: TGTGCCAGCAGCTTAAGACTAGCTCCGGAGGGGACCCAGTACTTC.

Concerning this clonotype: At one end, the junction sequence differs from germline, possibly due to a read error. The rearrangement links TRBV5-1 to TRBJ2-1, with 10 bases lining up with TRBD2. This CDR3 comprises 17 residues. Germline CDR1 is SGHRS and CDR2 is YFSETQ. The CDR3 here is CVSSGGLAATSYNEQFF. DNA for the CDR3: TGCGTCAGCAGCGGAGGACTAGCGGCAACCTCCTACAATGAGCAGTTCTTC.

This clonotype occurred a few times. The CDR3 sequence: CATSDNRGWNEQFF. The CDR3 DNA is TGTGCCACCAGTGATAACAGAGGGTGGAATGAGCAGTTCTTC. The V and J genes are TRBV24-1 and TRBJ2-1; tentatively, D is TRBD2 (5 bases). CDR3 length: 14 amino acids. V was shortened by 3 bases and J by 7 bases, with 12 bases between the two germline ends. Looked up from germline, CDR1 is KGHDR and CDR2 is SFDVKD.

This chain uses TRBV28 with TRBJ2-5, with TRBD1 matching 8 bases. This CDR3 comprises 16 residues. J gave up 2 bases and V 4 bases, and 9 bases lay outside the gene matches. Germline V gene sequence: CDR1 MDHEN, CDR2 SYDVKM. In nucleotides, the CDR3 is TGTGCCAGCAGTTCAGGGGACAGGACGATTCAAGAGACCCAGTACTTC. It yields the protein CASSSGDRTIQETQYF.

The chain couples TRBV5-1 to TRBJ2-1; D possibly corresponds to TRBD1 (6 bases). CDR1 is SGHRS and CDR2 is YFSETQ in the germline V gene. The germline V and J ends were trimmed by 4 bases and 5 bases, with 13 bases remaining between them. The CDR3 is 14 residues long. The CDR3 nucleotides read TGCGCCAGCAGCGACGCGTCAGGGGACAATGAGCAGTTCTTC. Translation: CASSDASGDNEQFF.

V is TRBV10-3 and J is TRBJ1-2; TRBD1 aligns across 7 bases. Trimming at V came to 7 bases and at J to 10 bases, leaving 21 bases not matched to a gene. Germline CDR1 and CDR2: ENHRY and SYGVKD. CDR3 length: 16 residues. This CDR3 reads CAITEGQPLMSPVYTF. CDR3 DNA: TGTGCCATCACCGAGGGACAGCCTCTTATGTCGCCCGTCTACACCTTC.

This clonotype has only a few counts. This chain joins TRBV29-1 and TRBJ1-1; no firm D call. The germline V gene has CDR1 SQVTM and CDR2 ANQGSEA. Trimming removed 5 bases at V and 11 bases at J, with 15 bases between. There are 11 residues in the CDR3. CDR3: CSVRTGPEAFF. The CDR3 DNA reads TGCAGCGTTCGCACTGGGCCCGAGGCTTTCTTT.

The V and J genes are TRBV20-1 and TRBJ2-3, with 8 bases lining up with TRBD2. The CDR3 contains 14 residues. Germline loops: CDR1 DFQATT, CDR2 SNEGSKA (reference sequence). Trimming at V came to 6 bases and at J to 2 bases, leaving 7 bases not matched to a gene. Here the CDR3 DNA reads TGCAGTGCCCCCCGGGGGGGGACCACAGATACGCAGTATTTT. This translates into CSAPRGGTTDTQYF.

This clonotype was recorded at least ten times. This chain links TRBV12-3 or TRBV12-4 with TRBJ1-3; D not certain. The CDR3 sequence is 12 residues long. The V end was cut by 3 bases, the J end by 4 bases, with 4 bases between. This CDR3 is CASSFTGNTIYF. CDR3 nucleotide sequence: TGTGCCAGCAGTTTTACCGGAAACACCATATATTTT.

The chain is built from TRBV12-3 or TRBV12-4 and TRBJ2-2; D is ambiguous. Trimming took off 3 bases at V and 9 bases at J, with 2 bases between the two ends. The CDR3 runs 10 residues. CDR3 protein: CASSLRELFF. In DNA form, the CDR3 reads TGTGCCAGCAGTTTGAGGGAGCTGTTTTTT.

This clonotype was counted at least ten times. The rearrangement joins TRBV7-6 to TRBJ2-4; 13 bases map to TRBD2. Germline V CDR1 and CDR2: SGHVS, FNYEAQ. V gave up 3 bases and J gave up 5 bases; unmatched junction bases: 4. The CDR3 is 16 amino acids. This CDR3 reads CASSFGTSGAQNIQYF. In DNA, the CDR3 is TGTGCCAGCAGCTTTGGGACTAGCGGGGCCCAAAACATTCAGTACTTC.

This clonotype was detected ten times or more. V usage is TRBV28 and J usage is TRBJ1-1; TRBD1 is a possible D gene (5 bases). This CDR3 contains 16 residues. Germline CDR1 reads MDHEN; CDR2 reads SYDVKM. Trimming pared 2 bases from V and 7 bases from J, leaving 20 bases between. DNA for the CDR3: TGTGCCAGCAGTTTACCCCCTGGGGCAGGGTCGGTTGAAGCTTTCTTT. Protein product: CASSLPPGAGSVEAFF.